These 15 T cell receptor beta chains share one sample of origin, sequenced in a study of blood T cells in healthy people across ages. A sample-barcoded 5' primer and a J-beta primer mix were used in a second PCR of about 6 to 11 cycles. From the 5' RACE reads, TCRdb called clonotypes with MiXCR, one entry per CDR3 protein. The table records 2 million or so distinct CDR3 sequences, around half of them present only once. The sequencing input was blood. These receptors were obtained from a woman aged 40 to 50 in good health.

This clonotype has more than one count but fewer than ten. The J gene is TRBJ1-6, the V gene TRBV7-2, with unresolved D. The CDR3 totals 15 residues. In germline, CDR1 is SGHTA, CDR2 FQGNSA. V was trimmed by 0 bases and J by 10 bases, leaving 13 bases between them. The CDR3 sequence is CASSLATQLGSPLHF. CDR3 nucleotides: TGTGCCAGCAGCTTAGCAACGCAGTTGGGGTCACCCCTCCACTTT.

This clonotype was found many times. The chain combines TRBV27 with TRBJ2-3, with D maybe TRBD2 (5 bases). Germline V gives CDR1 MNHEY, CDR2 SMNVEV (reference sequence). The CDR3 is 15 residues long. Between the trimmed V and J ends, which lost 5 bases and 0 bases, there was a span of 12 bases. The CDR3 coding sequence is TGTGCCAGCAGTCCTCTGAGGGCAAGCACAGATACGCAGTATTTT. This encodes CASSPLRASTDTQYF.

This clonotype was observed a few times. The chain links TRBV24-1 to TRBJ2-5; 8 bases are shared with TRBD2. Unmatched junction bases numbered 23, after V lost 4 bases and J lost 5 bases. The CDR3 covers 20 residues. Per germline, CDR1 KGHDR and CDR2 SFDVKD. The CDR3 loop reads CATSDPETPTLGLARETQYF. The DNA for the CDR3 is TGTGCCACCAGTGACCCCGAGACCCCGACTCTCGGACTAGCTCGGGAGACCCAGTACTTC.

This rearrangement joins TRBV4-2 to TRBJ2-2; possibly TRBD1 for D (7 bases). The V gene lost 0 bases and the J gene lost 6 bases, with 17 bases spanning the gap. The CDR3 contains 17 residues. CDR1 and CDR2 (germline): LGHNA, YNFKEQ. CDR3 sequence (DNA): TGTGCCAGCAGCCAAGATGCACAGGGGAGGATATCCGGGGAGCTGTTTTTT. This translates into CASSQDAQGRISGELFF.

The rearrangement links TRBV12-3 or TRBV12-4 to TRBJ2-5; TRBD1 aligns across 11 bases. J gave up 5 bases and V 5 bases, and 7 bases lay outside the gene matches. The CDR3 is 15 residues long. CDR3 protein: CASSSSRDRGETQYF. CDR3 in DNA: TGTGCCAGCAGTAGCTCCCGGGACAGGGGGGAGACCCAGTACTTC.

The gene calls are TRBV5-5 and TRBJ2-7; 10 bases agree with TRBD1. Germline V gives CDR1 SGHKS, CDR2 YYEKEE (reference sequence). V gave up 5 bases and J gave up 3 bases; unmatched junction bases: 23. The CDR3 has 20 amino acids. CDR3 coding DNA: TGTGCCAGCAGGTCCCCCGAGGACAGGGGGTTAAAAACGCTGAACTACGAGCAGTACTTC. Encoded protein: CASRSPEDRGLKTLNYEQYF.

This clonotype was seen a handful of times. The genes are TRBV7-9 and TRBJ2-1; TRBD1 matches 9 bases. The germline V gene has CDR1 SEHNR and CDR2 FQNEAQ (reference sequence). The length of the CDR3 is 16 residues. Losses at the gene ends were 1 base for V and 3 bases for J; bases not matched to a gene: 4. The CDR3 DNA is TGTGCCAGCAGCTTAGGACAGGGGGTAGTCTACAATGAGCAGTTCTTC. Protein sequence: CASSLGQGVVYNEQFF.

The V gene is TRBV28, the J gene TRBJ1-2; 9 bases agree with TRBD1. The germline V gene has CDR1 MDHEN and CDR2 SYDVKM. With 5 bases clipped from V and 0 bases from J, the junction kept 7 bases outside the gene matches. The CDR3 runs 16 residues. The chain's CDR3 is CASSGSTGGTNYGYTF. In DNA, the CDR3 is TGTGCCAGCAGTGGTTCGACAGGGGGGACTAACTATGGCTACACCTTC.

The J gene is TRBJ2-1, the V gene TRBV20-1, with TRBD1 identical over 7 bases. The DNA matches TRBJ2-7 better at its end, which makes the J call doubtful. This CDR3 has 13 amino acids. CDR1 is DFQATT, CDR2 SNEGSKA, per germline (reference sequence). The CDR3, as DNA: TGCAGTGCCGGTCGGGACAGAAGATACGAGCAGTACTTC. This sequence encodes CSAGRDRRYEQYF.

This clonotype was observed a few times. The rearrangement links TRBV9 to TRBJ1-2; D not certain. There are 17 residues in the CDR3. Germline V gives CDR1 SGDLS, CDR2 YYNGEE. With 0 bases removed from V and 8 bases from J, the gap between germline ends came to 23 bases. The CDR3 DNA reads TGTGCCAGCAGCGTAGGAAGATCTAGGACCGCCCTGGGAGGCTACACCTTC. Its translation is CASSVGRSRTALGGYTF.

This clonotype was counted only a few times. The chain has TRBV4-3 and TRBJ2-1; D possibly corresponds to TRBD2 (7 bases). Germline-derived CDR1 and CDR2 are LGHNA and YSLEER. V dropped 2 bases and J dropped 6 bases, with 20 bases sitting between them. The CDR3 loop spans 17 amino acids. The CDR3 DNA sequence: TGCGCCAGCAGCCAATCTACCCCTGGGGGGGGCATCAATGAGCAGTTCTTC. It encodes CASSQSTPGGGINEQFF.

V is TRBV7-6 and J is TRBJ1-1; D might be TRBD1 (5 bases). V gave up 5 bases and J gave up 2 bases, with 12 bases separating them. The germline V gene has CDR1 SGHVS and CDR2 FNYEAQ. The CDR3 length is 14 residues. The CDR3 here is CASSPLGLNTEAFF. The CDR3 DNA is TGTGCCAGCAGCCCCCTGGGACTCAACACTGAAGCTTTCTTT.

The V gene is TRBV12-3 or TRBV12-4, the J gene TRBJ2-1; TRBD1 matches 7 bases. V shed 6 bases and J 0 bases; nucleotides not matched to a gene: 5. The CDR3 extends over 15 amino acids. The CDR3 DNA is TGTGCCAGCAGCTGGGGACAGTTCTCCTACAATGAGCAGTTCTTC. Amino acid sequence: CASSWGQFSYNEQFF.

This chain links TRBV2 with TRBJ2-7, with TRBD2 as a possible D gene (5 bases). The V and J ends lost 6 bases and 12 bases respectively, with 6 bases between them. CDR1 is SNHLY and CDR2 is FYNNEI in the germline V gene. The CDR3 is 8 amino acids. The CDR3 DNA reads as TGTGCCAGCAGAAGCGGGTACTTC. Protein product: CASRSGYF.

DNA of the CDR3: TGCGCCAGCAGCCCCACGGAGGGAGGGGGTGGCTACACCTTC. It codes for CASSPTEGGGGYTF. The rearrangement uses TRBV5-1 and TRBJ1-2; D is possibly TRBD1 (6 bases). V gave up 4 bases and J gave up 7 bases, with 17 bases separating them. The germline V gene has CDR1 SGHRS and CDR2 YFSETQ. The CDR3 extends over 14 amino acids.